These T cell receptor beta chains were read from a single sample in a study of glioma-infiltrating T cells after dendritic cell vaccination. Profiling relied on immunoSEQ multiplex PCR, and the TCRdb table lists in-frame clones only, not all of them. The data show around 78,000 clones, roughly 91% seen once. The sequenced sample was blood, obtained after dendritic cell vaccination. These receptors were collected from a human donor with glioblastoma. Both conserved end residues are part of each CDR3. The order of the fields is CDR3 DNA, CDR3 protein, D gene, V gene, J gene, clone size. D genes are given only for firm matches. Only some rows state a clone size, as once, few, many or a class for expanded clones.

CDR3 DNA: TGTGCCAGCAGCGTAGGGGGACAGCCCTCCTATAATTCACCCCTCCACTTT
CDR3 protein: CASSVGGQPSYNSPLHF
D gene: TRBD1
V gene: TRBV9
J gene: TRBJ1-6
clone size: -

CDR3 DNA: TGTGCCAGCAGCGTAGAGGGAATGGGAGGGTATACGCAGTATTTT
CDR3 protein: CASSVEGMGGYTQYF
D gene: TRBD2
V gene: TRBV9
J gene: TRBJ2-3
clone size: -

CDR3 DNA: TGTGCCAGTACCGGGAATTCGGACACTGAAGCTTTCTTT
CDR3 protein: CASTGNSDTEAFF
D gene: -
V gene: TRBV10-3
J gene: TRBJ1-1
clone size: few

CDR3 DNA: TGTGCCAGCAGCTTAGTTCAGGGGGCCTATGGCTACACCTTC
CDR3 protein: CASSLVQGAYGYTF
D gene: TRBD1
V gene: TRBV7-9
J gene: TRBJ1-2
clone size: -

CDR3 DNA: TGTGCCAGCAGCTTAGCCGGGACAGGGTATGGCTACACCTTC
CDR3 protein: CASSLAGTGYGYTF
D gene: TRBD1
V gene: TRBV5-4
J gene: TRBJ1-2
clone size: few

CDR3 DNA: TGTGCCAGTAGAATAAGGACAGGACCCTACGAGCAGTACTTC
CDR3 protein: CASRIRTGPYEQYF
D gene: TRBD1
V gene: TRBV19
J gene: TRBJ2-7
clone size: -

CDR3 DNA: TGTGCCAGCAGTTTAATGGGACAGGGGGAAGTCGAGCAGTACTTC
CDR3 protein: CASSLMGQGEVEQYF
D gene: TRBD1
V gene: TRBV27
J gene: TRBJ2-7
clone size: -

CDR3 DNA: TGCGCCAGCAGCTTGGGACAGGGCTTCTATGGCTACACCTTC
CDR3 protein: CASSLGQGFYGYTF
D gene: TRBD1
V gene: TRBV5-1
J gene: TRBJ1-2
clone size: once

CDR3 DNA: TGTGCCAGCAGCATCAGGGGGCCCGGAGCTTTCTTT
CDR3 protein: CASSIRGPGAFF
D gene: TRBD1
V gene: TRBV7-8
J gene: TRBJ1-1
clone size: -

CDR3 DNA: TGCGCCAGCAGCCTTGGACAGGGGAAACTCAATGAGCAGTTCTTC
CDR3 protein: CASSLGQGKLNEQFF
D gene: TRBD1
V gene: TRBV5-1
J gene: TRBJ2-1
clone size: -

CDR3 DNA: TGTGCCAGCAGCTTCGGACAGGGTATAGGGTTCACTGAAGCTTTCTTT
CDR3 protein: CASSFGQGIGFTEAFF
D gene: TRBD1
V gene: TRBV5-4
J gene: TRBJ1-1
clone size: -

CDR3 DNA: TGTGCCAGCAGCTTGGAACCTAGCGGGCCATCCTACGAGCAGTACTTC
CDR3 protein: CASSLEPSGPSYEQYF
D gene: TRBD2
V gene: TRBV5-4
J gene: TRBJ2-7
clone size: -

CDR3 DNA: TGTGCCAGCAGCTTGGGCGGGACAGGGTTCGCCTACGAGCAGTACTTC
CDR3 protein: CASSLGGTGFAYEQYF
D gene: TRBD1
V gene: TRBV5-6
J gene: TRBJ2-7
clone size: -

CDR3 DNA: TGTGCCACCAGGGGACAGTACAATCAGCCCCAGCATTTT
CDR3 protein: CATRGQYNQPQHF
D gene: TRBD1
V gene: TRBV15
J gene: TRBJ1-5
clone size: -

CDR3 DNA: TGTGCCAGTAGTATAGAGGAGGTGCAGTATAGCAATCAGCCCCAGCATTTT
CDR3 protein: CASSIEEVQYSNQPQHF
D gene: -
V gene: TRBV19
J gene: TRBJ1-5
clone size: -

CDR3 DNA: TGCGCCAGCAGCTTGGGGCAGGGTGTGGATGAGCAGTTCTTC
CDR3 protein: CASSLGQGVDEQFF
D gene: -
V gene: TRBV5-1
J gene: TRBJ2-1
clone size: -

CDR3 DNA: TGTGCCAGCAGCTTGGGGGTCGGGAGGGAGTACAATGAGCAGTTCTTC
CDR3 protein: CASSLGVGREYNEQFF
D gene: TRBD2
V gene: TRBV5-4
J gene: TRBJ2-1
clone size: -

CDR3 DNA: TGTGCCAGCAGTTCGGGACTCTTAATGAACACTGAAGCTTTCTTT
CDR3 protein: CASSSGLLMNTEAFF
D gene: -
V gene: TRBV6-1
J gene: TRBJ1-1
clone size: -

CDR3 DNA: TGTGCCAGCAGCCGACTAGCGGGAGGTTACGAGCAGTACTTC
CDR3 protein: CASSRLAGGYEQYF
D gene: TRBD2
V gene: TRBV7-9
J gene: TRBJ2-7
clone size: -

CDR3 DNA: TGTGCCAGCAGTTTTACAGGGGCCCCTAAGGAGACCCAGTACTTC
CDR3 protein: CASSFTGAPKETQYF
D gene: TRBD1
V gene: TRBV7-8
J gene: TRBJ2-5
clone size: -

CDR3 DNA: TGTGCCAGCAGGGGGGGGCGGGCAGGCCAAGAGACCCAGTACTTC
CDR3 protein: CASRGGRAGQETQYF
D gene: -
V gene: TRBV6-1
J gene: TRBJ2-5
clone size: -

CDR3 DNA: TGCGCCAGCAGCGGAGCACCGAACACTGAAGCTTTCTTT
CDR3 protein: CASSGAPNTEAFF
D gene: -
V gene: TRBV4-1
J gene: TRBJ1-1
clone size: -